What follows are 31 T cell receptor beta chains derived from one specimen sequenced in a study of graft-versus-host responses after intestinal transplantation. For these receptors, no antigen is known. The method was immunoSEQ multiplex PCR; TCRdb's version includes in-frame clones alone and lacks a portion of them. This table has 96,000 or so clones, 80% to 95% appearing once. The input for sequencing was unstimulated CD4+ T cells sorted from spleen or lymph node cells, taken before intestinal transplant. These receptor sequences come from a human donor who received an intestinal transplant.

As DNA, the CDR3 is TGTGCCAGCAGCTTACAGGGGCCTGAGCAGTTCTTC. This codes for CASSLQGPEQFF. The chain uses TRBV7-3 and TRBJ2-1; D might be TRBD1 (6 bases). The germline gives CDR1 SGHTA, CDR2 FQGTGA. Trimming pared 2 bases from V and 9 bases from J, leaving 8 bases between. CDR3 length: 12 amino acids.

This chain's CDR3 is CASSGTSRDEQFF. Here the CDR3 DNA reads TGTGCCAGTAGTGGGACTAGCCGAGATGAGCAGTTCTTC. This chain links TRBV19 with TRBJ2-1; 9 positions match TRBD2. The CDR3 is 13 amino acids. Trimming removed 5 bases from V and 8 bases from J; junction bases left unmatched: 4. CDR1 is LNHDA, CDR2 SQIVND, per germline (reference sequence).

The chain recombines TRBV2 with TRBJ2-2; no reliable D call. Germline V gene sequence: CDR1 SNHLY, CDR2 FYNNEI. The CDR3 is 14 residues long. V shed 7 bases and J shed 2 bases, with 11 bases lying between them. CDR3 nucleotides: TGTGCCAGCACTGGGCCGCTTAACACCGGGGAGCTGTTTTTT. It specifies CASTGPLNTGELFF.

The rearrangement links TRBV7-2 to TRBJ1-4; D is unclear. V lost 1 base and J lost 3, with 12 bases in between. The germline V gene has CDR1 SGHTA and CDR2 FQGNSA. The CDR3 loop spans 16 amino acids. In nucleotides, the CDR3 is TGTGCCAGCAGCTTAGTTACGGGTTCCTCTAATGAAAAACTGTTTTTT. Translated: CASSLVTGSSNEKLFF.

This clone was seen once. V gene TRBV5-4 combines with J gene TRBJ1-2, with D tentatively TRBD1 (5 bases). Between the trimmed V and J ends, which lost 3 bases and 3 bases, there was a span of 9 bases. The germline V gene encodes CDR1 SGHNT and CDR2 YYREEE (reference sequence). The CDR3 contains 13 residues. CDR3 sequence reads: CASSWDSYYGYTF. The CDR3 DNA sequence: TGTGCCAGCAGCTGGGACTCCTACTATGGCTACACCTTC. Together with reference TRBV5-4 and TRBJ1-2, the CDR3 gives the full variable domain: ETGVTQSPTHLIKTRGQQVTLRCSSQSGHNTVSWYQQALGQGPQFIFQYYREEENGRGNFPPRFSGLQFPNYSSELNVNALELDDSALYLCASSWDSYYGYTFGSGTRLTVV.

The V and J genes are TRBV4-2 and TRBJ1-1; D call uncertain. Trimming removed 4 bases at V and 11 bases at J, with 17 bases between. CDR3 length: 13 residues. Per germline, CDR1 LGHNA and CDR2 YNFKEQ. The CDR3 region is CASSPGVVKSAFF. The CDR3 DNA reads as TGTGCCAGCAGCCCCGGAGTCGTTAAGTCGGCTTTCTTT.

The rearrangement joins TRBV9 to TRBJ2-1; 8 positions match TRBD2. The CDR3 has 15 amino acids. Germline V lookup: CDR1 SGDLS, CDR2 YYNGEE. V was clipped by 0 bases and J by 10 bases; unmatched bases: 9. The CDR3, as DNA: TGTGCCAGCAGCGTAGGATCCGGGGGGGCCGGGGAGCAGTTCTTC. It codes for CASSVGSGGAGEQFF.

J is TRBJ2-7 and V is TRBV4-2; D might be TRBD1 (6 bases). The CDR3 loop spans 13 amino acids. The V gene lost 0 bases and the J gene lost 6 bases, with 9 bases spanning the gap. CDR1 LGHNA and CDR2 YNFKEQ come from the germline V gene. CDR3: CASSQEQGSEQYF. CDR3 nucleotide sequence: TGTGCCAGCAGCCAAGAACAGGGATCCGAGCAGTACTTC.

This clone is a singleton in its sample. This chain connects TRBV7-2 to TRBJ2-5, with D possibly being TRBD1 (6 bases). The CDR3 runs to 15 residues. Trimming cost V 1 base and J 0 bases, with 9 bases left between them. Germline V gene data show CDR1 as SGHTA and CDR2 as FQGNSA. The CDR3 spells CASSLGGTHQETQYF. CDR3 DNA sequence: TGTGCCAGCAGCTTAGGGGGGACACACCAAGAGACCCAGTACTTC. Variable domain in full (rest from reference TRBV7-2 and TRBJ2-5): GAGVSQSPSNKVTEKGKDVELRCDPISGHTALYWYRQSLGQGLEFLIYFQGNSAPDKSGLPSDRFSAERTGGSVSTLTIQRTQQEDSAVYLCASSLGGTHQETQYFGPGTRLLVL.

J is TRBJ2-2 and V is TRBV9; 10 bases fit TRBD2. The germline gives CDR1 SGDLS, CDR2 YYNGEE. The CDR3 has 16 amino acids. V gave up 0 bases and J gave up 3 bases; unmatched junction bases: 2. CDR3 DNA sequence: TGTGCCAGCAGCGTAGGAAGCGGGGGGGACACCGGGGAGCTGTTTTTT. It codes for CASSVGSGGDTGELFF.

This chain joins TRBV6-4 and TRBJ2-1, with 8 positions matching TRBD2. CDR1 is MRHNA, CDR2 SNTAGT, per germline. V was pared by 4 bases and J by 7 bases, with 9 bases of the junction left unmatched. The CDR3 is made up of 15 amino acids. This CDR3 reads CASSVVSGSGNEQFF. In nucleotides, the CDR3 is TGTGCCAGCAGTGTGGTAAGCGGGAGTGGGAATGAGCAGTTCTTC.

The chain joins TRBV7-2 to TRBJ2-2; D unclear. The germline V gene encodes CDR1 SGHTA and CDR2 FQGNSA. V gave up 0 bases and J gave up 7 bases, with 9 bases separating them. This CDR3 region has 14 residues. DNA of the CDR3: TGTGCCAGCAGCTTAGCGGTTAGATACGGGGAGCTGTTTTTT. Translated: CASSLAVRYGELFF.

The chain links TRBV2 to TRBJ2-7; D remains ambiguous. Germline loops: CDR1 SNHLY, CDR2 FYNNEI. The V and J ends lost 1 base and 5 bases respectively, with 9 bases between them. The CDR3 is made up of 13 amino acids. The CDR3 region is CASSEEISHEQYF. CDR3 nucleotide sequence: TGTGCCAGCAGTGAAGAAATTAGCCACGAGCAGTACTTC.

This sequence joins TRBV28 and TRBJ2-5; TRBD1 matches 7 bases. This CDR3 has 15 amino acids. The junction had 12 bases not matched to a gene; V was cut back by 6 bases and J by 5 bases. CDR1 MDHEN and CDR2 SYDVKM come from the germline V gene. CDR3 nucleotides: TGTGCCAGCAGCAGCGACCGCCAGGGGGTGGAGACCCAGTACTTC. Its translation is CASSSDRQGVETQYF.

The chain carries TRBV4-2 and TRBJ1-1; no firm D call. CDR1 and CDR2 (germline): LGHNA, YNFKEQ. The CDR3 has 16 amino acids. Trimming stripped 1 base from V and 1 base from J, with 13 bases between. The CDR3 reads CASSQGGGYANTEAFF. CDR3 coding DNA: TGTGCCAGCAGCCAAGGCGGAGGGTACGCGAACACTGAAGCTTTCTTT.

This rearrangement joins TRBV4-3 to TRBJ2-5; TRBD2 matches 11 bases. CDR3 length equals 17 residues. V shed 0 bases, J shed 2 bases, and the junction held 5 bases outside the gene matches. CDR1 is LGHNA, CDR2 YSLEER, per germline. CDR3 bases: TGCGCCAGCAGCCAAGATCTTATAGCGGGGGGGCAAGAGACCCAGTACTTC. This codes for CASSQDLIAGGQETQYF.

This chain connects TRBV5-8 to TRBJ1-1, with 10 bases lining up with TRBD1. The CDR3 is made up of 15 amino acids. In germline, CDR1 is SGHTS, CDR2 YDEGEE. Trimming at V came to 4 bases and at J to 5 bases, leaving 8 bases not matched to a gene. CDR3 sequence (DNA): TGTGCCAGCAGCCACGGGGACAGGGGTTATACTGAAGCTTTCTTT. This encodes CASSHGDRGYTEAFF.

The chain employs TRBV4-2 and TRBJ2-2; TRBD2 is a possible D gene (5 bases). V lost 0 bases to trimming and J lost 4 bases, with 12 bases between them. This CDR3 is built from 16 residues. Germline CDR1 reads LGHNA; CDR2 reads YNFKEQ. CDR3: CASSQDLTRVTGELFF. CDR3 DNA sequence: TGTGCCAGCAGCCAAGACCTAACTAGAGTCACCGGGGAGCTGTTTTTT.

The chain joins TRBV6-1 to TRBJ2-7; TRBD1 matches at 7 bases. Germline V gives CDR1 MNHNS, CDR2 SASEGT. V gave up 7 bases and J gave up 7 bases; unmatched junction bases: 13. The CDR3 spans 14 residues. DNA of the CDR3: TGTGCCAGCATCGGCTGGACAGGCTACTGGGAGCAGTACTTC. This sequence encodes CASIGWTGYWEQYF.

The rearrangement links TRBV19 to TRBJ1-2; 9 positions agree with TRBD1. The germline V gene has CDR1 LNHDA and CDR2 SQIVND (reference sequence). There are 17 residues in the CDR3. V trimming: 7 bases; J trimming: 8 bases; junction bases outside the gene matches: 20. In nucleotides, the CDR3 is TGTGCCAGTACCCCCGGGACAGGGTTTTCGGTATCGTTGGGCTACACCTTC. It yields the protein CASTPGTGFSVSLGYTF.

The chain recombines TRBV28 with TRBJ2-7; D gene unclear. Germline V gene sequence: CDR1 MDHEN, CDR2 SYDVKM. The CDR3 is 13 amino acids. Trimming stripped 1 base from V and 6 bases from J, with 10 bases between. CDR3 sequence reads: CASSLFVSPEQYF. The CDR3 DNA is TGTGCCAGCAGTTTATTTGTTAGCCCCGAGCAGTACTTC. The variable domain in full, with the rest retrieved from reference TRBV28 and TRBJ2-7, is DVKVTQSSRYLVKRTGEKVFLECVQDMDHENMFWYRQDPGLGLRLIYFSYDVKMKEKGDIPEGYSVSREKKERFSLILESASTNQTSMYLCASSLFVSPEQYFGPGTRLTVT.

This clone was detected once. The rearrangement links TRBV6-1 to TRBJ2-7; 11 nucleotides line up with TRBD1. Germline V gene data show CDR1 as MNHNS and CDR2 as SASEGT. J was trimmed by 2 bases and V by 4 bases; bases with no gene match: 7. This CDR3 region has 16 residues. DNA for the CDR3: TGTGCCAGCAGTGGGCCCAGGACAGGGGGCGCCTACGAGCAGTACTTC. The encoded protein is CASSGPRTGGAYEQYF.

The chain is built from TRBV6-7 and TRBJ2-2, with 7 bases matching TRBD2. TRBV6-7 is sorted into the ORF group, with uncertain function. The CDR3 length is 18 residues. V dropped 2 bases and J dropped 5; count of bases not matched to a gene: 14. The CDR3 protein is CASSYRMRTAGGTGELFF. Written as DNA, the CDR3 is TGTGCCAGCAGTTACAGAATGAGGACCGCCGGGGGGACCGGGGAGCTGTTTTTT.

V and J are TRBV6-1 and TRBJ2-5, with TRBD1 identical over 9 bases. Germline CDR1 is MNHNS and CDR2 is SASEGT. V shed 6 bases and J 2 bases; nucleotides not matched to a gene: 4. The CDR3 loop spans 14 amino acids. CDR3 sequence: CASSRDRAQETQYF. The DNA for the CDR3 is TGTGCCAGCAGCCGGGACAGGGCACAAGAGACCCAGTACTTC.

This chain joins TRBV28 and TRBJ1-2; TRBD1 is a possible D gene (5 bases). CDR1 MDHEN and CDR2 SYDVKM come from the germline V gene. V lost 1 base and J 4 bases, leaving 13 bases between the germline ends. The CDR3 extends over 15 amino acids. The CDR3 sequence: CASSLSGGSFYGYTF. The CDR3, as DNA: TGTGCCAGCAGTTTATCTGGGGGGAGCTTCTATGGCTACACCTTC.

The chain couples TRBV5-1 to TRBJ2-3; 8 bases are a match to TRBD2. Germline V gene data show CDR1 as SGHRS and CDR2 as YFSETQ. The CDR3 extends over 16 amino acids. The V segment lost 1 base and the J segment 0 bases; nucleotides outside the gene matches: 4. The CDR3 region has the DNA TGCGCCAGCAGCTTGCCTAGCGGGCCTAGCACAGATACGCAGTATTTT. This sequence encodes CASSLPSGPSTDTQYF.

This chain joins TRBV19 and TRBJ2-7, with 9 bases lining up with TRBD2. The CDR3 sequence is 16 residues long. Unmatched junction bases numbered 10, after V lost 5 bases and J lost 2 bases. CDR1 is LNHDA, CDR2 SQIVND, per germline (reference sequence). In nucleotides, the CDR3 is TGTGCCAGTAGTCTTCGTCTAGCGGGACGAGCCTACGAGCAGTACTTC. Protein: CASSLRLAGRAYEQYF.

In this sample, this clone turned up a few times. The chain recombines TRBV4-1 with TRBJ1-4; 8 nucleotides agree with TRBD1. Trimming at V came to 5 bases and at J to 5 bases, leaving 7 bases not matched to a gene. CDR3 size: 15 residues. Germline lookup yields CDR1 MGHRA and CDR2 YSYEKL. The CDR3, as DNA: TGCGCCAGCAGCTACCGGGACAGGAAGAATGAAAAACTGTTTTTT. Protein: CASSYRDRKNEKLFF.

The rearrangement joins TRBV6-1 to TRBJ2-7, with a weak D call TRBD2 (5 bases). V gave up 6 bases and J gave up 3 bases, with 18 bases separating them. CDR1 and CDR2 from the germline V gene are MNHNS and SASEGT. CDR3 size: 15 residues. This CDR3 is CASSLTSHPNYEQYF. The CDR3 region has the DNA TGTGCCAGCAGCTTAACTAGTCACCCGAACTACGAGCAGTACTTC.

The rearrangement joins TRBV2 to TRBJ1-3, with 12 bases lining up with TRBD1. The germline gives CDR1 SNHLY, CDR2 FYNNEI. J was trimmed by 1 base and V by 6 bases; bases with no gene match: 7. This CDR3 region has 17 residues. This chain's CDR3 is CASRTGQGARSGNTIYF. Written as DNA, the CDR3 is TGTGCCAGCAGAACGGGACAGGGGGCAAGGTCTGGAAACACCATATATTTT. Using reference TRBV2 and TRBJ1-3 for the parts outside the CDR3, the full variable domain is EPEVTQTPSHQVTQMGQEVILRCVPISNHLYFYWYRQILGQKVEFLVSFYNNEISEKSEIFDDQFSVERPDGSNFTLKIRSTKLEDSAMYFCASRTGQGARSGNTIYFGEGSWLTVV.

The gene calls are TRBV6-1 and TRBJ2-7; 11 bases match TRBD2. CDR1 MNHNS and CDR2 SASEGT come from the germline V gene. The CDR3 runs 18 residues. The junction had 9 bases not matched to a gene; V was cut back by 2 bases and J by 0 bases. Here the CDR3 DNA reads TGTGCCAGCAGTGAATTGGCTAGCGGGGGGTCCACCTCCTACGAGCAGTACTTC. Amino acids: CASSELASGGSTSYEQYF.